This TCR beta chain was captured in a study of blood T cell repertoires in COVID-19. Study at large: There were acute and convalescent COVID-19 samples, and they came from the United States, Italy and Spain.

Profiling relied on immunoSEQ multiplex PCR, and the TCRdb table lists in-frame clones only, not all of them. The sample records 90,000 or so clones, 87% being singletons. The germline V gene has CDR1 LNHNV and CDR2 YYDKDF (reference sequence). After removal of 0 bases from V and 10 bases from J, the junction contained 6 bases not matched to a gene. CDR3 length: 15 residues. The sequenced material came from peripheral blood. The chain links TRBV15 to TRBJ2-1; 10 bases align to TRBD2. The receptor's source is a human donor in a cohort sampled during active COVID-19. CDR3 residues: CATSREAGGPWEQFF. CDR3 nucleotide sequence: TGTGCCACCAGCAGAGAAGCGGGGGGGCCATGGGAGCAGTTCTTC.